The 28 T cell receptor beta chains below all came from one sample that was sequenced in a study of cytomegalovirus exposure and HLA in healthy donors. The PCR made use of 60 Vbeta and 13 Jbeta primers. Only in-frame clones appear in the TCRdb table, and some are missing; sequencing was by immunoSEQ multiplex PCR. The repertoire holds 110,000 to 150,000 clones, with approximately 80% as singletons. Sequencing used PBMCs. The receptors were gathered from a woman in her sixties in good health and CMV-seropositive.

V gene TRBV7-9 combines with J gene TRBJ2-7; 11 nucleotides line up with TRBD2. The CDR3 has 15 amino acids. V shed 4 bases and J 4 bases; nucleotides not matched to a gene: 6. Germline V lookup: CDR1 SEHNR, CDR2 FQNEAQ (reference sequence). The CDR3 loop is CASSYLAGGPYEQYF. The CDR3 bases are TGTGCCAGCAGCTATTTAGCGGGAGGGCCTTACGAGCAGTACTTC.

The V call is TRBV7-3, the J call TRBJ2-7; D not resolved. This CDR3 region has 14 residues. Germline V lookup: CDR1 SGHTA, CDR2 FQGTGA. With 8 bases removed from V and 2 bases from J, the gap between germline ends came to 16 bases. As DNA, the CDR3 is TGTGCCAGCCCTCGTAGGCGGAGTCCCTACGAGCAGTACTTC. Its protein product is CASPRRRSPYEQYF.

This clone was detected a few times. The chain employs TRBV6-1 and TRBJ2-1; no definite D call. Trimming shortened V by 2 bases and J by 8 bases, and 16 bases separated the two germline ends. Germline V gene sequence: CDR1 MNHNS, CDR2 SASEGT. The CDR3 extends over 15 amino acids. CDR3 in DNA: TGTGCCAGCAGTGAATCTGAGAGTCTCTTAGATGAGCAGTTCTTC. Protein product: CASSESESLLDEQFF.

The CDR3 reads CASNLQGTGYEQYF. In DNA form, the CDR3 reads TGTGCCAGTAACCTCCAGGGAACGGGCTACGAGCAGTACTTC. The chain recombines TRBV14 with TRBJ2-7, with D perhaps matching TRBD1 (5 bases). This CDR3 region has 14 residues. Germline values: CDR1 SGHDN, CDR2 FVKESK. Trimming took 9 bases from V and 3 from J, leaving 18 bases between them.

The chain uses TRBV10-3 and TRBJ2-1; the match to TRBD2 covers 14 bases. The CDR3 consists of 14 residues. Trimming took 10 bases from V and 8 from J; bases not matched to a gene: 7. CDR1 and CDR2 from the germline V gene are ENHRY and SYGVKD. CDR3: CATGTSGSSDEQFF. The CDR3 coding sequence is TGTGCCACCGGGACTAGCGGGAGTTCGGATGAGCAGTTCTTC.

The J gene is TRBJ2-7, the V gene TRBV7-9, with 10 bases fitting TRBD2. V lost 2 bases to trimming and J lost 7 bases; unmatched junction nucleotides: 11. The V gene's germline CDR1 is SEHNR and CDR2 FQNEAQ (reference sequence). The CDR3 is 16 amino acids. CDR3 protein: CASSLRQAGGPGEQYF. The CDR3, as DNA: TGTGCCAGCAGCTTAAGGCAAGCGGGAGGGCCTGGGGAGCAGTACTTC.

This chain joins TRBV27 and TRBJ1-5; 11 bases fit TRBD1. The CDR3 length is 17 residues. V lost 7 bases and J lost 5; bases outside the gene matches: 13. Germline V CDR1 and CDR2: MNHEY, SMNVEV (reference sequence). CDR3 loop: CASNSRRTGGADQPQHF. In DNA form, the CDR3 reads TGTGCCAGCAATTCTAGGCGGACAGGGGGCGCAGATCAGCCCCAGCATTTT.

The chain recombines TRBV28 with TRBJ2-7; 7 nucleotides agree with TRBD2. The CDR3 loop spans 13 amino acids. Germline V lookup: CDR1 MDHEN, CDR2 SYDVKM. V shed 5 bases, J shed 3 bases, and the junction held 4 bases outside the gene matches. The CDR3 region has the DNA TGTGCCAGCAGTATGGGACTACTCTACGAGCAGTACTTC. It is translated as CASSMGLLYEQYF.

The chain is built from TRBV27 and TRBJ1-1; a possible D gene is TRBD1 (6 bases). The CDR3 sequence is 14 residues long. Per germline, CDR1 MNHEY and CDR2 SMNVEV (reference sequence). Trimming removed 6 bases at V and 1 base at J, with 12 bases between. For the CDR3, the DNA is TGTGCCAGCAGCCCGGGGACACCGAACACTGAAGCTTTCTTT. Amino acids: CASSPGTPNTEAFF.

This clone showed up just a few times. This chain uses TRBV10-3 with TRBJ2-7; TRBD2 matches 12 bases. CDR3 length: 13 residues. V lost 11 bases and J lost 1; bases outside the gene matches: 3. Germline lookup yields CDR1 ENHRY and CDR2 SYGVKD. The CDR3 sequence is CASTSGGSYEQYF. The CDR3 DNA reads TGTGCCTCAACTAGCGGGGGGTCCTACGAGCAGTACTTC.

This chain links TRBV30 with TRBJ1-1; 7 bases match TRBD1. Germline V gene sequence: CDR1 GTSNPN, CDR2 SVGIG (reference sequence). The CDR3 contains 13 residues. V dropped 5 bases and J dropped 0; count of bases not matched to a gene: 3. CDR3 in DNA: TGTGCCTGGGGCACAGGGGTGAACACTGAAGCTTTCTTT. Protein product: CAWGTGVNTEAFF.

The CDR3 sequence is CASIQEGGLNTGELFF. CDR3 bases: TGTGCCAGTATACAGGAGGGCGGGTTGAACACCGGGGAGCTGTTTTTT. V usage is TRBV19 and J usage is TRBJ2-2; tentative D call: TRBD2 (6 bases). The CDR3 has 16 residues. V lost 7 bases and J 1 base, leaving 16 bases between the germline ends. The germline V gene has CDR1 LNHDA and CDR2 SQIVND (reference sequence).

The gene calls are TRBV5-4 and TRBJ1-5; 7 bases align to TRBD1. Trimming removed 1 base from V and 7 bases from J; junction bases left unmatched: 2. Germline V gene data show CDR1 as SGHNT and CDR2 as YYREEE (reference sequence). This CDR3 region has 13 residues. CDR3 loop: CASSLQGDQPQHF. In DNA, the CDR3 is TGTGCCAGCAGCTTGCAGGGGGACCAGCCCCAGCATTTT.

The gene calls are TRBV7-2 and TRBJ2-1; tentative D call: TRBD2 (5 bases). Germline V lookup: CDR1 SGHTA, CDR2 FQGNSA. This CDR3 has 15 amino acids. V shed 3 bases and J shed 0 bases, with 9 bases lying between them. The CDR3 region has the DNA TGTGCCAGCAGCTTGGACTTAAGCTCCTACAATGAGCAGTTCTTC. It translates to CASSLDLSSYNEQFF.

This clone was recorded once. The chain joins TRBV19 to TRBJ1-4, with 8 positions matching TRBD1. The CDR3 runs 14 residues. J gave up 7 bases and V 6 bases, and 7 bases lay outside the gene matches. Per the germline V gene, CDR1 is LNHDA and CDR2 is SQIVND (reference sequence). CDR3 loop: CASSVQGGSEKLFF. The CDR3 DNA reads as TGTGCCAGTAGCGTACAGGGGGGGAGTGAAAAACTGTTTTTT.

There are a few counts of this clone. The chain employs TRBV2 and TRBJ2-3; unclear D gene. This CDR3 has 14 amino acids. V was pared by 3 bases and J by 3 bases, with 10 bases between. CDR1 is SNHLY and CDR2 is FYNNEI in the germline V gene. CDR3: CASSDTTGTDTQYF. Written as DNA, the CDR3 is TGTGCCAGCAGTGATACCACGGGTACAGATACGCAGTATTTT.

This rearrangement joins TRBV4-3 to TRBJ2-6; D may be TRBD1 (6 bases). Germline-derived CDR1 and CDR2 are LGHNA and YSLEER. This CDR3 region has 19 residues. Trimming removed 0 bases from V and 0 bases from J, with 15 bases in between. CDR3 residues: CASSQDPGQGSSGANVLTF. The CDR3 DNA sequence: TGCGCCAGCAGCCAAGATCCTGGTCAGGGGAGCTCTGGGGCCAACGTCCTGACTTTC.

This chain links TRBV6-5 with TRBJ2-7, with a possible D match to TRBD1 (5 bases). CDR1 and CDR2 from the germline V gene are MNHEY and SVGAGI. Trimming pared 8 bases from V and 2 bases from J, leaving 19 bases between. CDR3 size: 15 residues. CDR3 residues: CASRVTRTYPYEQYF. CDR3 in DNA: TGTGCCAGCCGAGTTACGAGGACATATCCCTACGAGCAGTACTTC.

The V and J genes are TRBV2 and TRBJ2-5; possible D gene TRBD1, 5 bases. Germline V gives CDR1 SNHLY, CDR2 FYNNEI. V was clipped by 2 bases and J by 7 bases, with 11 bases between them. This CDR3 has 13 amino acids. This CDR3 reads CASSELGQGTQYF. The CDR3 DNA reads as TGTGCCAGCAGTGAATTGGGGCAGGGGACCCAGTACTTC.

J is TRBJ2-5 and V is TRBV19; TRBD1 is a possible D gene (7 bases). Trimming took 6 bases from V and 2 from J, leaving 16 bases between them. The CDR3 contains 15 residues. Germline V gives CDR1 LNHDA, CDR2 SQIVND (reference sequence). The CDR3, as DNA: TGTGCCAGTAGAGAGGGGGGACAGACGCAAGAGACCCAGTACTTC. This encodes CASREGGQTQETQYF.

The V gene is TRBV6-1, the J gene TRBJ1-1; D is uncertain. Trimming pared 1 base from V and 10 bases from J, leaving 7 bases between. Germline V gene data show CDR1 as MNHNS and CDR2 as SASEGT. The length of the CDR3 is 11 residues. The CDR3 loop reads CASSEVCGAFF. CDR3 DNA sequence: TGTGCCAGCAGTGAAGTATGCGGAGCTTTCTTT.

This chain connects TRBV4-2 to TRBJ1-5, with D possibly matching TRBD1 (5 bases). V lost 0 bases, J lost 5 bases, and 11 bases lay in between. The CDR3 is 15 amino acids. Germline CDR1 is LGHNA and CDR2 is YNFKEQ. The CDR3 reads CASSQDGGWDQPQHF. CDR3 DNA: TGTGCCAGCAGCCAAGATGGGGGGTGGGATCAGCCCCAGCATTTT.

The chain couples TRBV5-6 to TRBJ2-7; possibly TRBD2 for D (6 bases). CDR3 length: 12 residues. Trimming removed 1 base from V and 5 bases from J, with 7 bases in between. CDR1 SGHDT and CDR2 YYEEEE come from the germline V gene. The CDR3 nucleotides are TGTGCCAGCAGCTTGTGGAGGGACGAGCAGTACTTC. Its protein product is CASSLWRDEQYF.

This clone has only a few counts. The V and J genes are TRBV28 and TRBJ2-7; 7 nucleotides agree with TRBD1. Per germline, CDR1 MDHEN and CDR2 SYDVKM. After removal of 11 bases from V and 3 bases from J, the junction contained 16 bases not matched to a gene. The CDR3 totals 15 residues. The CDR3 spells CAGKARQGLDYEQYF. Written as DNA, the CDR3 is TGTGCCGGTAAGGCCCGACAGGGCTTAGACTACGAGCAGTACTTC.

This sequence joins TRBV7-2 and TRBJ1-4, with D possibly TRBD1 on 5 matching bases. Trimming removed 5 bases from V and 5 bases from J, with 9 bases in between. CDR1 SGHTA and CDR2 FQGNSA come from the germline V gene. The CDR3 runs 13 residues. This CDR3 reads CASSAGGNEKLFF. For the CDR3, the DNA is TGTGCCAGCAGCGCCGGGGGGAATGAAAAACTGTTTTTT.

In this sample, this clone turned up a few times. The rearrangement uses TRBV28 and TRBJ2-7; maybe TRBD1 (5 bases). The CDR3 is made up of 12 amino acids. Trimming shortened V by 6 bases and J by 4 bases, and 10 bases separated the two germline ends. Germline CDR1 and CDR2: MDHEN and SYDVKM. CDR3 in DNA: TGTGCCAGCAGCTCGCCAGGGTACGAGCAGTACTTC. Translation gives CASSSPGYEQYF.

CDR3 protein: CASSPKGLAGSYEQYF. The CDR3 nucleotides are TGCGCCAGCAGCCCGAAGGGTCTAGCGGGGTCCTACGAGCAGTACTTC. This rearrangement joins TRBV5-1 to TRBJ2-7; 9 bases align to TRBD2. CDR3 size: 16 residues. Germline V lookup: CDR1 SGHRS, CDR2 YFSETQ. With 4 bases clipped from V and 1 base from J, the junction kept 9 bases outside the gene matches.

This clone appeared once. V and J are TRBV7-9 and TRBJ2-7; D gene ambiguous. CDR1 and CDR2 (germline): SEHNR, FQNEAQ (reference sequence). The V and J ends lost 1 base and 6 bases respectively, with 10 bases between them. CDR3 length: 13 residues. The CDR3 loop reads CASSLGPQIEQYF. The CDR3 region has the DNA TGTGCCAGCAGCTTAGGTCCTCAGATCGAGCAGTACTTC.